The 14 T cell receptor beta chains given below trace back to one sample, sequenced in a study of Tregs in tolerant kidney transplant recipients. No antigen is known for these receptors. Profiling relied on immunoSEQ multiplex PCR, and the TCRdb table lists in-frame clones only, not all of them. The repertoire holds 30,000 or so clones, with 82% as singletons. Specimen: Tregs from blood cultured with allogeneic cells. The receptors were sampled from a human donor in good health.

The chain employs TRBV5-1 and TRBJ1-1; a possible D gene is TRBD1 (6 bases). Trimming cost V 3 bases and J 5 bases, with 17 bases left between them. CDR3 length: 15 amino acids. CDR1 is SGHRS and CDR2 is YFSETQ in the germline V gene. CDR3 sequence reads: CASSYSQGRSTEAFF. CDR3 in DNA: TGCGCCAGCAGCTATAGCCAGGGGAGATCGACTGAAGCTTTCTTT.

The J gene is TRBJ1-1, the V gene TRBV27, with D possibly matching TRBD1 (5 bases). The CDR3 runs to 14 residues. The V end lost 4 bases, the J end lost 5 bases, and 14 bases lay between the germline ends. Germline CDR1 MNHEY, CDR2 SMNVEV (reference sequence). The CDR3 here is CASSSGRVYTEAFF. CDR3 sequence (DNA): TGTGCCAGCAGTTCTGGCAGGGTCTATACTGAAGCTTTCTTT.

The sample holds one count of this clone. The rearrangement uses TRBV4-3 and TRBJ2-6; tentatively, D is TRBD2 (5 bases). In germline, CDR1 is LGHNA, CDR2 YSLEER. V shed 4 bases and J shed 1 base, with 8 bases lying between them. This CDR3 comprises 15 residues. The CDR3 region has the DNA TGCGCCAGCAGCCTAGGAGGATCTGGGGCCAACGTCCTGACTTTC. It specifies CASSLGGSGANVLTF.

Notes on this clone: A read error may produce the germline difference seen at one junction end. Other DNA sequences from this sample encode an identical CDR3 as well. The J gene is TRBJ1-5, the V gene TRBV2, with a possible D match to TRBD1 (5 bases). The CDR3 loop spans 18 amino acids. The germline gives CDR1 SNHLY, CDR2 FYNNEI. For the CDR3, the DNA is TGTGCCAGCAGTGAAGGGGCCGGGGGTAGAGCGGGCAATCAGCCTCAGCATTTT. This gives the protein CASSEGAGGRAGNQPQHF.

Only a few counts were recorded for this clone. V and J are TRBV5-1 and TRBJ1-1; D unresolved. Deletions cut 3 bases from V and 2 bases from J, with 8 bases between. From germline, CDR1 is SGHRS and CDR2 YFSETQ. This CDR3 is built from 13 residues. The DNA for the CDR3 is TGCGCCAGCAGCTCTCAGCTAAACACTGAAGCTTTCTTT. Protein product: CASSSQLNTEAFF.

This clone counts as medium-sized. This chain connects TRBV10-3 to TRBJ1-2; TRBD1 is a possible D gene (6 bases). The CDR3 has 14 residues. V lost 4 bases to trimming and J lost 5 bases, with 14 bases between them. Germline lookup yields CDR1 ENHRY and CDR2 SYGVKD. The CDR3 bases are TGTGCCATCAGTGGTAGACAGGAGTTATATGGCTACACCTTC. Translating it yields CAISGRQELYGYTF.

J is TRBJ1-2 and V is TRBV19; TRBD1 is a possible D gene (5 bases). CDR1 LNHDA and CDR2 SQIVND come from the germline V gene (reference sequence). This CDR3 is 14 amino acids long. Trimming stripped 6 bases from V and 5 bases from J, with 16 bases between. The CDR3 region has the DNA TGTGCCAGTAGCCTAGGACACTCGTTTTATGGCTACACCTTC. Translation: CASSLGHSFYGYTF.

The chain links TRBV5-4 to TRBJ2-1; D possibly uses TRBD1 or TRBD2 (5 bases each). The CDR3 spans 17 residues. Germline V CDR1 and CDR2: SGHNT, YYREEE (reference sequence). The germline V and J ends were trimmed by 0 bases and 0 bases, with 13 bases remaining between them. The CDR3 bases are TGTGCCAGCAGCTTGGCACAGTGGGGGAGCTCCTACAATGAGCAGTTCTTC. Residues: CASSLAQWGSSYNEQFF.

The chain carries TRBV7-6 and TRBJ1-1; D is unclear. This CDR3 region has 15 residues. V dropped 1 base and J dropped 1 base, with 10 bases sitting between them. Germline lookup yields CDR1 SGHVS and CDR2 FNYEAQ. In DNA, the CDR3 is TGTGCCAGCAGCTTAGATCTTGCGGGGAACACTGAAGCTTTCTTT. Residues: CASSLDLAGNTEAFF.

This rearrangement joins TRBV11-3 to TRBJ2-4; possible D gene TRBD2, 6 bases. The CDR3 extends over 18 amino acids. From germline, CDR1 is SGHNT and CDR2 YENEEA. Deletions cut 10 bases from V and 0 bases from J, with 25 bases between. Written as DNA, the CDR3 is TGTGCCACTCGGGCGGCGGGTAGTGGGAGGCTAGCCAAAAACATTCAGTACTTC. Its translation: CATRAAGSGRLAKNIQYF.

The chain couples TRBV5-5 to TRBJ2-7; D not resolved. This CDR3 spans 16 amino acids. Trimming took off 3 bases at V and 4 bases at J, with 20 bases between the two ends. Germline CDR1 is SGHKS and CDR2 is YYEKEE (reference sequence). The CDR3 protein is CASSSGPSPLRYEQYF. The CDR3 nucleotides read TGTGCCAGCAGCTCCGGACCCTCCCCCTTGAGGTACGAGCAGTACTTC. Combining the CDR3 with reference TRBV5-5 and TRBJ2-7 gives the whole variable domain DAGVTQSPTHLIKTRGQQVTLRCSPISGHKSVSWYQQVLGQGPQFIFQYYEKEERGRGNFPDRFSARQFPNYSSELNVNALLLGDSALYLCASSSGPSPLRYEQYFGPGTRLTVT.

This clone is medium-sized by share. This sequence joins TRBV6-1 and TRBJ1-1; D uncertain. V dropped 7 bases and J dropped 0 bases, with 15 bases sitting between them. CDR1 MNHNS and CDR2 SASEGT come from the germline V gene. CDR3 length: 15 residues. The CDR3 loop reads CASTLAPAVNTEAFF. The CDR3, as DNA: TGTGCCAGCACCTTGGCACCGGCGGTGAACACTGAAGCTTTCTTT.

The chain has TRBV4-3 and TRBJ1-4, with D hard to call. V was trimmed by 0 bases and J by 13 bases, leaving 15 bases between them. The CDR3 has 14 amino acids. Germline V gives CDR1 LGHNA, CDR2 YSLEER. The CDR3 DNA sequence: TGCGCCAGCAGCCAAGATTGGAAGAAACCGGGACTGTTTTTT. It codes for CASSQDWKKPGLFF.

The gene calls are TRBV27 and TRBJ1-5; 7 bases are a match to TRBD1. CDR3 size: 16 residues. CDR1 is MNHEY and CDR2 is SMNVEV in the germline V gene (reference sequence). Trimming cost V 6 bases and J 5 bases; bases outside gene matches: 13. This CDR3 is CASRQTGARSDQPQHF. Here the CDR3 DNA reads TGTGCCAGCAGACAAACAGGGGCGCGGAGTGATCAGCCCCAGCATTTT.